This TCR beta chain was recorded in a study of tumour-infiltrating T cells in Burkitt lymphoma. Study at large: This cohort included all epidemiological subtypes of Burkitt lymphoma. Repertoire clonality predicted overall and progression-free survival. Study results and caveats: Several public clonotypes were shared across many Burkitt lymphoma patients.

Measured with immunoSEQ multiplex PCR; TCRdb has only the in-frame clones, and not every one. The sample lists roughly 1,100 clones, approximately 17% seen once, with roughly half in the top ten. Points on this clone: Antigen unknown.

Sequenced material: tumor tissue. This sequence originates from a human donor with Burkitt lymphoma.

DNA for the CDR3: TGCGCCAGCAGCTTGGTCAACAGTGAAGACGAGCAGTACTTC. Amino acid sequence: CASSLVNSEDEQYF. The genes are TRBV5-1 and TRBJ2-5, with unresolved D. With the DNA end fitting TRBJ2-7 better, the J assignment may be wrong. Germline V lookup: CDR1 SGHRS, CDR2 YFSETQ. The CDR3 contains 14 residues.